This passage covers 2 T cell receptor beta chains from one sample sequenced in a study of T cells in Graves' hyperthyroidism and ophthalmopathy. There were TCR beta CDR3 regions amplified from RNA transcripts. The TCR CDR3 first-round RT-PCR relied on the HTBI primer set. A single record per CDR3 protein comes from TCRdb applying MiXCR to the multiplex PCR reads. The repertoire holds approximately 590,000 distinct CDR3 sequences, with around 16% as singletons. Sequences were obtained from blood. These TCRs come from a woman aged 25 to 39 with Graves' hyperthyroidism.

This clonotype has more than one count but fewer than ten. The CDR3: CASTARDRGVEQYF. The CDR3 DNA is TGTGCCAGCACCGCCCGCGACAGGGGTGTCGAGCAGTACTTC. The chain has TRBV7-9 and TRBJ2-7, with 8 bases lining up with TRBD1. The length of the CDR3 is 14 residues. CDR1 is SEHNR, CDR2 FQNEAQ, per germline (reference sequence). The trim removed 7 bases at V and 6 bases at J, leaving 11 bases unmatched. The whole variable domain, filled in from reference TRBV7-9 and TRBJ2-7, reads DTGVSQNPRHKITKRGQNVTFRCDPISEHNRLYWYRQTLGQGPEFLTYFQNEAQLEKSRLLSDRFSAERPKGSFSTLEIQRTEQGDSAMYLCASTARDRGVEQYFGPGTRLTVT.

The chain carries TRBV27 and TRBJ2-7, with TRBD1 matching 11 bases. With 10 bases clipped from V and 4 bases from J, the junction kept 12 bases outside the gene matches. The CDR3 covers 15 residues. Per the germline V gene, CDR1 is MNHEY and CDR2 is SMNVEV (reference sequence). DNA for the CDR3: TGTGCCACCAGACCCGTGGGACAGGGGGTTTACGAGCAGTACTTC. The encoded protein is CATRPVGQGVYEQYF.